The clone carrying this T cell receptor beta chain has at least ten counts. The antigen is not known. This entry is derived from a study of metastatic and nonmetastatic thyroid tumors. About the research overall: Repertoire comparison spanned blood and tumor or nodule tissue of malignant and benign thyroid patients. General observations from the study: Malignant thyroid tumors reportedly exceeded benign nodules significantly in TCR beta diversity, with the difference appearing in blood and tumor.

In the source study's methods: The study built a papillary thyroid cancer distant-metastasis classifier from CDR3 differences across clinicopathological groups. TCRdb re-called the PCR reads with MiXCR. The V and J calls, along with clone size, are taken from TCRdb and not from the paper's own processing. The sample has 25,000 to 35,000 clones, 25% to 35% seen once. There were no patients who had received any treatment before thyroid surgery. From germline, CDR1 is SGHDT and CDR2 YYEEEE. With V trimmed by 4 bases and J by 2 bases, 9 bases remained unmatched. The CDR3 sequence is 15 residues long. The specimen sequenced was blood. J is TRBJ2-7 and V is TRBV5-6, with 7 bases identical to TRBD2. The source of this sequence is a female donor with papillary thyroid cancer or a benign thyroid nodule (not recorded which). Some clones in this sample may be carry-over from other donors' samples. This CDR3 is CASSPPSGETYEQYF. CDR3 nucleotide sequence: TGTGCCAGCAGCCCTCCCAGCGGGGAAACCTACGAGCAGTACTTC.